The source of this T cell receptor beta chain is a study of regulatory T cells in long-lasting Graves disease. Study-level background: Antithyroid drug exposure in newly diagnosed Graves' patients had lasted under 3 months.

The time point is: newly diagnosed GD, antithyroid drugs for less than 3 months. From PBMCs, RNA was extracted and then used to make the TCR library. In germline, CDR1 is MNHEY, CDR2 SVGEGT. With 5 bases removed from V and 4 bases from J, the gap between germline ends came to 12 bases. The CDR3 totals 14 residues. According to the study, TCR beta libraries were built with iRepertoire HTBI primers and CDR3-region Arm-PCR. TCRdb reanalysed the multiplex PCR reads using MiXCR and keeps one entry per CDR3 protein. This table holds 500,000 or so distinct CDR3 sequences, roughly 15% found once. These data are also associated with another study on T cells in Graves' hyperthyroidism and ophthalmopathy. Per that study: Stable Graves' hyperthyroidism denoted no ophthalmopathy progression over 18 months.

The sequencing used peripheral blood mononuclear cells (PBMCs), collected at new diagnosis, from a patient treated with antithyroid drugs. V and J are TRBV6-2 or TRBV6-3 and TRBJ1-5, with D unclear. The clonotype was recovered from a man aged 40-49 years with Graves disease. CDR3 sequence: CASSEAAANQPQHF. CDR3 coding DNA: TGTGCCAGCAGTGAAGCGGCAGCTAATCAGCCCCAGCATTTT.